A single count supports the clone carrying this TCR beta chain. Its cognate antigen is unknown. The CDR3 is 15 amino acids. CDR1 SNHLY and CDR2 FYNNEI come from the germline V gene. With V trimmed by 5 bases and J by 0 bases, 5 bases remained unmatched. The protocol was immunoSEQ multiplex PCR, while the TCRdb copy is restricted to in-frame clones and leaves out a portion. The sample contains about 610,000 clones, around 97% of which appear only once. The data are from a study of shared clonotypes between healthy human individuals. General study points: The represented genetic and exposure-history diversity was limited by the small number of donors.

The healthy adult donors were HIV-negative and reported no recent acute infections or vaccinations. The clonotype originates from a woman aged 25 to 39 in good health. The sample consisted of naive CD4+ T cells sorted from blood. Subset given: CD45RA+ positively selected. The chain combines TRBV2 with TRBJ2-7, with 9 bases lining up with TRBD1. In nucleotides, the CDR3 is TGTGCCAGCAGTACCGGGACAGGGTACTCCTACGAGCAGTACTTC. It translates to CASSTGTGYSYEQYF.